Described below is a single TCR beta chain sequence and its context. In the source study's methods: By means of reference gene primer amplification, nucleated cell counts were estimated. Generated by immunoSEQ multiplex PCR, the TCRdb table keeps only in-frame clones and is missing some. That table gives V, J and clone size, and the DNA gave D and trimming. The sample consists of around 270,000 clones, 70% to 90% of them appearing once. The sample belongs to a study of blood T cell repertoires in COVID-19. Across the whole study: The study drew acute and convalescent COVID-19 samples from the United States, Italy and Spain. Sources were T cells, B-cell-depleted T cells, or PBMCs; the material itself was cDNA or gDNA.

The V end lost 5 bases, the J end lost 5 bases, and 10 bases lay between the germline ends. The CDR3 spans 13 residues. Germline loops: CDR1 SGHTA, CDR2 FQGTGA. The receptor was isolated from a woman between 45 and 65 years old with acute or convalescent COVID-19. The sequenced sample was peripheral blood. The V gene is TRBV7-3, the J gene TRBJ2-1; no definite D call. CDR3 sequence (DNA): TGTGCCAGCAGCCATTTACAAAACAATGAGCAGTTCTTC. Translated, it gives CASSHLQNNEQFF. Full variable domain (rest looked up from reference TRBV7-3 and TRBJ2-1): GAGVSQTPSNKVTEKGKYVELRCDPISGHTALYWYRQSLGQGPEFLIYFQGTGAADDSGLPNDRFFAVRPEGSVSTLKIQRTERGDSAVYLCASSHLQNNEQFFGPGTRLTVL.